This T cell receptor (beta chain) was obtained from a study of cytomegalovirus exposure and HLA in healthy donors. This CDR3 spans 15 amino acids. The germline CDR1 and CDR2 sequences are MDHEN and SYDVKM. Trimming took 6 bases from V and 0 from J, leaving 12 bases between them. The primer mix had 60 Vbeta and 13 Jbeta primers. The protocol was immunoSEQ multiplex PCR, while the TCRdb copy is restricted to in-frame clones and leaves out a portion. Listed are 150,000 or so clones; under 2% falls within the top ten. Sequencing was done on a sample of PBMCs. The origin of this receptor is a woman aged 45-65 years in good health and CMV-seronegative. The rearrangement links TRBV28 to TRBJ1-5; a weak D match, TRBD1 (5 bases). CDR3 in DNA: TGTGCCAGCAGGCGGACATCCTTTAGCAATCAGCCCCAGCATTTT. It yields the protein CASRRTSFSNQPQHF.